Presented here are 2 T cell receptor beta chains from one specimen sequenced in a study of breast tumors, draining lymph nodes, adjacent tissues. The lymph nodes were axillary draining lymph nodes from breast cancer patients. A single record per CDR3 protein comes from TCRdb applying MiXCR to the multiplex PCR reads. The table lists approximately 200,000 distinct CDR3 sequences, 31% of them singletons. The specimen sequenced was axillary lymph node tissue. These receptor sequences come from a female donor with breast cancer. Some clones in this sample may be carry-over from other donors' samples.

This sequence joins TRBV5-1 and TRBJ2-3; a possible D gene is TRBD2 (5 bases). Germline V gives CDR1 SGHRS, CDR2 YFSETQ. V lost 4 bases and J lost 5, with 14 bases in between. This CDR3 region has 14 residues. CDR3 in DNA: TGCGCCAGCAGCGGGGTCGCCGGAGGAGATACGCAGTATTTT. Translated: CASSGVAGGDTQYF.

This clonotype was counted ten times or more. The chain carries TRBV4-2 and TRBJ2-1; TRBD2 agrees at 10 bases. CDR3 length: 16 amino acids. Germline V gives CDR1 LGHNA, CDR2 YNFKEQ. Germline trimming cut 2 bases from V and 5 bases from J; bases unmatched to any gene: 6. In DNA form, the CDR3 reads TGTGCCAGCAGCCAAACTCTAGCGGGAGTGAACAATGAGCAGTTCTTC. This gives the protein CASSQTLAGVNNEQFF.